One and the same sample provided the 4 T cell receptor beta chains below, sequenced in a study of vaccination effects on CD4 cells after COVID-19. These receptors' antigens are unknown. This table comes from immunoSEQ multiplex PCR, and its TCRdb copy is limited to in-frame clones, with some not included. The data show 75,000 or so clones, more than 60% seen once. The ViraFEST assay expanded antigen-specific CD4+ T cells with viral peptide pools before sequencing. Culture lasted about ten days before CD4+ T cell isolation. All participants had two doses of either the BNT162b2 or mRNA-1273 vaccine. The source was CD4+ T cells from PBMCs cultured with HCoV-OC43 spike peptides, collected after COVID-19 vaccination. The subset is: HCoV-OC43 spike overlapping peptide pool stimulation. These receptor sequences come from a human donor who received a COVID-19 vaccine.

In its sample, this clone was seen once. The rearrangement joins TRBV9 to TRBJ2-3; the match to TRBD2 covers 11 bases. J gave up 3 bases and V 0 bases, and 3 bases lay outside the gene matches. Germline-derived CDR1 and CDR2 are SGDLS and YYNGEE. The CDR3 length is 16 residues. The DNA of the CDR3 is TGTGCCAGCAGCGTAGTGGCTAGCGGGGGGACAGATACGCAGTATTTT. This encodes CASSVVASGGTDTQYF. The complete variable domain, with remaining parts taken from reference TRBV9 and TRBJ2-3, reads DSGVTQTPKHLITATGQRVTLRCSPRSGDLSVYWYQQSLDQGLQFLIQYYNGEERAKGNILERFSAQQFPDLHSELNLSSLELGDSALYFCASSVVASGGTDTQYFGPGTRLTVL.

The chain employs TRBV7-8 and TRBJ1-1; maybe TRBD1 (5 bases). Trimming took off 0 bases at V and 4 bases at J, with 15 bases between the two ends. This CDR3 has 16 amino acids. Germline V gene sequence: CDR1 SGHVS, CDR2 FQNEAQ. The CDR3 DNA follows: TGTGCCAGCAGCTTAGCACGGGGACGGGGTGGCACTGAAGCTTTCTTT. Protein: CASSLARGRGGTEAFF.

The chain couples TRBV5-8 to TRBJ1-3; 12 nucleotides match TRBD1. CDR1 and CDR2 (germline): SGHTS, YDEGEE. J lost 16 bases, V lost 4 bases, and 9 bases had no gene match. This CDR3 spans 13 amino acids. CDR3 in DNA: TGTGCCAGCAGCCGGGACAGGGGGCTGTACCCCTATTTT. Translation gives CASSRDRGLYPYF.

The chain is built from TRBV10-1 and TRBJ1-2; D is undetermined. The CDR3 loop spans 13 amino acids. CDR1 and CDR2 from the germline V gene are WNHNN and SYGVQD (reference sequence). V was trimmed by 4 bases and J by 1 base, leaving 7 bases between them. CDR3 amino acids: CASSASINYGYTF. CDR3 DNA sequence: TGCGCCAGCAGTGCGTCCATTAACTATGGCTACACCTTC.